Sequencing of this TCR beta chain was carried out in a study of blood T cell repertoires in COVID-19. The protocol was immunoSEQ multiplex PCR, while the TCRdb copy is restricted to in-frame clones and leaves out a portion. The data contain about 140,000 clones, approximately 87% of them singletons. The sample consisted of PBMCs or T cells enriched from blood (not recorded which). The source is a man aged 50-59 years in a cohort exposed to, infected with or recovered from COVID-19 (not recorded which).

The CDR3 is CASTGSTEAFF. The CDR3, as DNA: TGTGCCAGCACAGGGTCTACTGAAGCTTTCTTT. The chain joins TRBV28 to TRBJ1-1; D may be TRBD1 (5 bases). CDR1 and CDR2 from the germline V gene are MDHEN and SYDVKM. V was trimmed by 7 bases and J by 5 bases, leaving 8 bases between them. This CDR3 contains 11 residues.